This T cell receptor beta chain is drawn from a study of naive and memory T cell subsets. The CDR3 sequence is 14 residues long. With 3 bases clipped from V and 7 bases from J, the junction kept 6 bases outside the gene matches. Per the germline V gene, CDR1 is MNHEY and CDR2 is SMNVEV (reference sequence). The library had UMIs added by 3' ligation of an oligonucleotide to TCR cDNA. This clonotype came up many times. The SP2 primer and nested alpha and beta constant region primers amplified ligated cDNA in four rounds. TCRdb re-called the 5' RACE reads with MiXCR, one entry per CDR3 protein. The data contain 45,000 to 55,000 distinct CDR3 sequences, 4.7% of them singletons.

The clonotype originates from a female donor in good health. The chain uses TRBV27 and TRBJ2-1; TRBD2 agrees at 7 bases. CDR3 protein: CASSFTGAGNEQFF. The CDR3 DNA follows: TGTGCCAGCAGTTTCACGGGAGCGGGGAATGAGCAGTTCTTC.